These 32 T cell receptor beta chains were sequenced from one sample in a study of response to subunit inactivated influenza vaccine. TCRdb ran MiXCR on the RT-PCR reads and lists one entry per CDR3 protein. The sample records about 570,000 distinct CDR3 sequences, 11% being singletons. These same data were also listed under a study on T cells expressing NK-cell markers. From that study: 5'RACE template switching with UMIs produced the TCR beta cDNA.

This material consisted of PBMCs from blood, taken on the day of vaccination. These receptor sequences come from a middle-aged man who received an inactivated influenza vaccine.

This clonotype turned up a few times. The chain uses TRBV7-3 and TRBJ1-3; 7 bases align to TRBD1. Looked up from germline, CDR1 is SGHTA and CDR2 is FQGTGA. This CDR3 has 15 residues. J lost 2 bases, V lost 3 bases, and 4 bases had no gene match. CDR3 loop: CASSFSGGTGNTIYF. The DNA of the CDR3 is TGTGCCAGCAGCTTCTCAGGGGGAACTGGAAACACCATATATTTT.

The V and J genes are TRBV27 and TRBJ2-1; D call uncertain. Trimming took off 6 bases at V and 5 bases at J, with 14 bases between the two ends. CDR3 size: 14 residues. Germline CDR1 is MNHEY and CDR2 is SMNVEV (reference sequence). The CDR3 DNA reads TGTGCCAGCAGGATGGTTCAACCTGACAATGAGCAGTTCTTC. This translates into CASRMVQPDNEQFF.

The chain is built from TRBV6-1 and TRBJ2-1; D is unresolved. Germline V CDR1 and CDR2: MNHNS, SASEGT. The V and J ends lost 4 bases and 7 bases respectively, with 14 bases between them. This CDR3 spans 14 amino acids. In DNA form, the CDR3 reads TGTGCCAGCAGTGGACTGGGAAAGACAAATGAGCAGTTCTTC. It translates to CASSGLGKTNEQFF.

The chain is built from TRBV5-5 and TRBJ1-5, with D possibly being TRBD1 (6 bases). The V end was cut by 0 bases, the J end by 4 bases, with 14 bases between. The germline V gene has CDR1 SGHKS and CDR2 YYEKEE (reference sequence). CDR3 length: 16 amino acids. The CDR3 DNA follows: TGTGCCAGCAGCTTGGGAGGGGCGGGGGCAAATCAGCCCCAGCATTTT. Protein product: CASSLGGAGANQPQHF.

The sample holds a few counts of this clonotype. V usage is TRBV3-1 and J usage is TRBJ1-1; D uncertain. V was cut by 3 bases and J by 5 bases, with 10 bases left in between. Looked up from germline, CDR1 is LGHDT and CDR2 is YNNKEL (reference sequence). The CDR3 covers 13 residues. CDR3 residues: CASSQGRSTEAFF. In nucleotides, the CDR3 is TGTGCCAGCAGCCAGGGAAGAAGTACTGAAGCTTTCTTT.

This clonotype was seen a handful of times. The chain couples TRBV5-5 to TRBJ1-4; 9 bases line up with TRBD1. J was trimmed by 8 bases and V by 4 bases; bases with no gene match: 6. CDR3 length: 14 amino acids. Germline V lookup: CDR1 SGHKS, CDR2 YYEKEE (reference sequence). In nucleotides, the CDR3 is TGTGCCAGCAGCATACAGGGGGCGCGGGAAAAACTGTTTTTT. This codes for CASSIQGAREKLFF.

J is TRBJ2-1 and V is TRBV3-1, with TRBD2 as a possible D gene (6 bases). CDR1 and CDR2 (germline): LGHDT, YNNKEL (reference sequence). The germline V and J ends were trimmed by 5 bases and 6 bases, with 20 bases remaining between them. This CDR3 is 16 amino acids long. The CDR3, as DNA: TGTGCCAGCAGCGAAGTTTTAGCGGAGCCTTGCAATGAGCAGTTCTTC. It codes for CASSEVLAEPCNEQFF.

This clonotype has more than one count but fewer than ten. CDR3 sequence: CASSLGGGASNEQFF. CDR3 DNA sequence: TGTGCCAGCAGTTTAGGCGGGGGGGCATCGAATGAGCAGTTCTTC. The chain carries TRBV27 and TRBJ2-1; TRBD2 agrees at 9 bases. The CDR3 has 15 residues. Germline-derived CDR1 and CDR2 are MNHEY and SMNVEV (reference sequence). V trimming: 2 bases; J trimming: 7 bases; junction bases outside the gene matches: 6.

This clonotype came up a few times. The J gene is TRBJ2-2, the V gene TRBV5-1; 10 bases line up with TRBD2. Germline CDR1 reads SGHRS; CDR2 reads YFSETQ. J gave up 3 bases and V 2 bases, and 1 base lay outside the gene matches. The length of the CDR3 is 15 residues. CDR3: CASSFGLADTGELFF. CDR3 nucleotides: TGCGCCAGCAGCTTCGGACTAGCGGACACCGGGGAGCTGTTTTTT.

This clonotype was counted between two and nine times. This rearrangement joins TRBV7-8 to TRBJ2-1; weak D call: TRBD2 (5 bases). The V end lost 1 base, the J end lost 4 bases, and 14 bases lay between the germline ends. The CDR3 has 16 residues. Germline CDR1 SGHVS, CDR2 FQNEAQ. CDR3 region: CASSLERFQRYNEQFF. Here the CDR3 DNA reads TGTGCCAGCAGCTTAGAACGGTTCCAGCGGTACAATGAGCAGTTCTTC.

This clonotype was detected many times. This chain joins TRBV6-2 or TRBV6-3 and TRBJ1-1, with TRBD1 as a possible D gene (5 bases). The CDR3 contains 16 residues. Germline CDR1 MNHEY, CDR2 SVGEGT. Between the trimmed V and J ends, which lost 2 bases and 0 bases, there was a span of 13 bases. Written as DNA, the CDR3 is TGTGCCAGCAGTTACAGCATCAGGGATATGAACACTGAAGCTTTCTTT. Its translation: CASSYSIRDMNTEAFF.

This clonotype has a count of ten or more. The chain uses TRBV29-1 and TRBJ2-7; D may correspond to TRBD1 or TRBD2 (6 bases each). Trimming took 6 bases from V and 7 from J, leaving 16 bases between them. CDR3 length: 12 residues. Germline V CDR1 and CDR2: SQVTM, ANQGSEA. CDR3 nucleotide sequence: TGCAGCGTCCTGGAGGGGGTGATTGAGCAGTACTTC. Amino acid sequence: CSVLEGVIEQYF.

CDR3 nucleotide sequence: TGTGCCAGCAGTGCACAGGGGAAGGCCGGGGAGCTGTTTTTT. Translation: CASSAQGKAGELFF. The chain has TRBV25-1 and TRBJ2-2, with 7 nucleotides matching TRBD1. The CDR3 sequence is 14 residues long. CDR1 and CDR2 from the germline V gene are MGHDK and SYGVNS. The J segment lost 6 bases and the V segment lost 4 bases, leaving 5 bases of the junction unmatched.

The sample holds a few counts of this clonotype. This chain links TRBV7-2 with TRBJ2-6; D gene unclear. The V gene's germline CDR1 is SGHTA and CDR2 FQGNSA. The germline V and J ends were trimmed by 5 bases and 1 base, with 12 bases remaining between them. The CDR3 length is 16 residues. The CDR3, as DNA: TGTGCCAGCAGCCCGCAGGCCACTTCTGGGGCCAACGTCCTGACTTTC. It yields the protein CASSPQATSGANVLTF.

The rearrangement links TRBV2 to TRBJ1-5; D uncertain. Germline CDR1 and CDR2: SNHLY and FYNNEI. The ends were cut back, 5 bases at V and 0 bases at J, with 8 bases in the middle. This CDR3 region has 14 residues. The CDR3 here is CASSSENSNQPQHF. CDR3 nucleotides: TGTGCCAGCAGTTCCGAAAATAGCAATCAGCCCCAGCATTTT.

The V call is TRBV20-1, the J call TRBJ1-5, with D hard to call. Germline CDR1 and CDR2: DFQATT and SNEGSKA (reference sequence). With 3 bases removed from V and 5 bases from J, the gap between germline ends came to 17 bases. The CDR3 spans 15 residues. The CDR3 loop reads CSARFGVLGDQPQHF. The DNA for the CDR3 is TGCAGTGCTAGGTTTGGGGTGCTCGGGGATCAGCCCCAGCATTTT.

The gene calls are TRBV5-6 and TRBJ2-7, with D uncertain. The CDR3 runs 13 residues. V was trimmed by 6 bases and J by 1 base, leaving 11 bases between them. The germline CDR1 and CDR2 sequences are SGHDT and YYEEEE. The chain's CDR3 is CASTKVESYEQYF. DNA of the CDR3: TGTGCCAGCACCAAAGTGGAATCCTACGAGCAGTACTTC.

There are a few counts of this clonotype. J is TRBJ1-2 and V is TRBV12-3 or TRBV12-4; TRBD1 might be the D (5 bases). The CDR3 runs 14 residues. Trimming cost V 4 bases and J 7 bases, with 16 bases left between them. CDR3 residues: CASSYLPGVLGYTF. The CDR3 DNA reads TGTGCCAGCAGTTATCTACCGGGGGTCCTTGGCTACACCTTC.

CDR3 sequence (DNA): TGTGCCAGCAGCTTAGCCGGGGGGCCGAACACTGAAGCTTTCTTT. Amino acid sequence: CASSLAGGPNTEAFF. The chain recombines TRBV7-9 with TRBJ1-1; TRBD1 is a possible D gene (6 bases). This CDR3 is 15 amino acids long. Trimming took off 0 bases at V and 1 base at J, with 9 bases between the two ends. Germline CDR1 and CDR2: SEHNR and FQNEAQ (reference sequence).

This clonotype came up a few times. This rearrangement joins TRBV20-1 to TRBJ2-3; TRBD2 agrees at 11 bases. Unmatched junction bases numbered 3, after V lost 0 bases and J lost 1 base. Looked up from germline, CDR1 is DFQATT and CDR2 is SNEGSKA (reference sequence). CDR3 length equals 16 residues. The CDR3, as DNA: TGCAGTGCTAGAGATGTACTAGCGGGGGGCACAGATACGCAGTATTTT. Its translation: CSARDVLAGGTDTQYF.

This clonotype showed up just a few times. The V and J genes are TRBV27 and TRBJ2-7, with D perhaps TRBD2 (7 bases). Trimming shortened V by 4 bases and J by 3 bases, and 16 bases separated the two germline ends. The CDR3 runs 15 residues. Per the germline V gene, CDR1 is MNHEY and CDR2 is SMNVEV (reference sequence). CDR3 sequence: CASSSPEGGSYEQYF. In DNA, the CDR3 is TGTGCCAGCAGTTCCCCTGAGGGGGGGAGCTACGAGCAGTACTTC.

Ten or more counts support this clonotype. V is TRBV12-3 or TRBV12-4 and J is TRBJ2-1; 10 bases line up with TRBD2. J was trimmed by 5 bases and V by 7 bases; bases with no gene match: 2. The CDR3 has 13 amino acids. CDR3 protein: CASTSGGHNEQFF. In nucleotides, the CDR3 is TGTGCCAGCACTAGCGGGGGCCACAATGAGCAGTTCTTC.

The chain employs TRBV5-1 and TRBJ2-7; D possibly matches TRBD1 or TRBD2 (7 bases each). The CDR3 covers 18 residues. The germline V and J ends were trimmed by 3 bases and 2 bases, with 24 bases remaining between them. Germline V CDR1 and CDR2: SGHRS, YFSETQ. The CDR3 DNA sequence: TGCGCCAGCAGCTCAGAGACAGGGAGGACGGGGGGCACCTACGAGCAGTACTTC. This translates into CASSSETGRTGGTYEQYF.

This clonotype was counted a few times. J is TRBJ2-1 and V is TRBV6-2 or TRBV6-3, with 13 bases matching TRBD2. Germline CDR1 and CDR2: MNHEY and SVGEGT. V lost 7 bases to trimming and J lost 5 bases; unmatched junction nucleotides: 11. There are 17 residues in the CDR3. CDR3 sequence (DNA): TGTGCCAGCAAGGGACTAGCGGGATCCCGGGAGAACAATGAGCAGTTCTTC. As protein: CASKGLAGSRENNEQFF.

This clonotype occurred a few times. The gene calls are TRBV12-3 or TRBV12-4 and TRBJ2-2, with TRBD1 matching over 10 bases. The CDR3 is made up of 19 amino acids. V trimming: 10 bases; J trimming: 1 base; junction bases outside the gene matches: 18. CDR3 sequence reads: CATRDGDRGLVWNTGELFF. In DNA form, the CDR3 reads TGTGCCACCCGAGATGGGGACAGGGGTTTAGTGTGGAACACCGGGGAGCTGTTTTTT.

The DNA of the CDR3 is TGTGCCAGCAGCCAAGGGACAGGCTTGTTCGAGCAGTACTTC. It specifies CASSQGTGLFEQYF. The chain joins TRBV4-2 to TRBJ2-7, with 7 nucleotides matching TRBD1. With 1 base clipped from V and 6 bases from J, the junction kept 6 bases outside the gene matches. The CDR3 has 14 residues. Germline V lookup: CDR1 LGHNA, CDR2 YNFKEQ.

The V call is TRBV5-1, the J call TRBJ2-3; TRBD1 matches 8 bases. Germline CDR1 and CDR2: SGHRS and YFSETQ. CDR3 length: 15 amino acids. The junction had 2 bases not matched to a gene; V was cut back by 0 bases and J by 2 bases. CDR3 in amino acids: CASSLEGQVTDTQYF. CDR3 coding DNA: TGCGCCAGCAGCTTGGAGGGACAGGTCACAGATACGCAGTATTTT.

CDR3 in DNA: TGTGCCAGTAGAAAGAGCTCTGGGGCCAACGTCCTGACTTTC. The encoded protein is CASRKSSGANVLTF. The V gene is TRBV27, the J gene TRBJ2-6; no clear D gene. CDR3 length: 14 amino acids. Germline V gene lookup returns CDR1 MNHEY and CDR2 SMNVEV (reference sequence). V gave up 9 bases and J gave up 0 bases, with 9 bases separating them. The whole variable domain, remainder taken from reference TRBV27 and TRBJ2-6, is EAQVTQNPRYLITVTGKKLTVTCSQNMNHEYMSWYRQDPGLGLRQIYYSMNVEVTDKGDVPEGYKVSRKEKRNFPLILESPSPNQTSLYFCASRKSSGANVLTFGAGSRLTVL.

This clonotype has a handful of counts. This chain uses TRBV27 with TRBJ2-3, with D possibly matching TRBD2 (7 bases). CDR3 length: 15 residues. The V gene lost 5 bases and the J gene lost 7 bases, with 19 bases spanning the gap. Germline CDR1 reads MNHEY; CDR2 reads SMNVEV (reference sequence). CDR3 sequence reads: CASSNRGAQANTQYF. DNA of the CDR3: TGTGCCAGCAGTAATCGGGGGGCGCAAGCAAATACGCAGTATTTT.

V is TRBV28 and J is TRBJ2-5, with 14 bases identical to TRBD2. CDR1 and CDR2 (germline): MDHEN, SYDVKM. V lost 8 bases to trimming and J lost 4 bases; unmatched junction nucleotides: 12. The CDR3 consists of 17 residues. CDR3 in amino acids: CASRYQGLAGGGETQYF. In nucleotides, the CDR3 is TGTGCCAGCCGATATCAAGGACTAGCGGGAGGAGGAGAGACCCAGTACTTC.

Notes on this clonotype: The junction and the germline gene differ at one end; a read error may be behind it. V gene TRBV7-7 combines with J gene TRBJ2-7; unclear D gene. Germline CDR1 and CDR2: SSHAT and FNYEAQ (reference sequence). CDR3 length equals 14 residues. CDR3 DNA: TGTGCTAGCAGCCCACAAGGAAACTCCTACGAGCAGTACTTC. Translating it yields CASSPQGNSYEQYF.

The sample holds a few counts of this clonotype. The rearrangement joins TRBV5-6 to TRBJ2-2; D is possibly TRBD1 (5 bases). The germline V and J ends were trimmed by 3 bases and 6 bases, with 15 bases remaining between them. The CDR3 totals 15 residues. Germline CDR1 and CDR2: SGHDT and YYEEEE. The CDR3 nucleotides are TGTGCCAGCAGCTATTGGACACTCCTAGCCGGGGAGCTGTTTTTT. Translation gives CASSYWTLLAGELFF.